The sequence of this TCR beta chain was determined in a study of T cell changes during pregnancy in multiple sclerosis. Produced via immunoSEQ multiplex PCR; TCRdb's table is partial and in-frame only. The sample carries 60,000 to 65,000 clones, over 80% recorded once. This CDR3 has 14 residues. Per the germline V gene, CDR1 is SGDLS and CDR2 is YYNGEE. J was trimmed by 5 bases and V by 3 bases; bases with no gene match: 7. This sequence originates from a female donor in good health, enrolled as a control in a pregnancy study. The material was peripheral blood, obtained in the second trimester of pregnancy. V usage is TRBV9 and J usage is TRBJ2-7; 8 bases are a match to TRBD1. CDR3 amino acids: CASSAGQGIDEQYF. For the CDR3, the DNA is TGTGCCAGCAGCGCCGGACAGGGTATCGACGAGCAGTACTTC.